This TCR beta chain is from a study of long-term antiretroviral therapy in people with HIV. Study-level findings and limits: Those clones which expanded before ART made up the dominant part of the repertoire at all time points. Among HIV repertoires, CDR3 length ranges were narrower than those of controls.

Worth noting for this clone: Its antigen is not known.

Researchers ran immunoSEQ v3.0 at survey level. TCRdb keeps only in-frame clones here, not all; method: immunoSEQ multiplex PCR. This table has around 21,000 clones, 85% appearing once. The CDR3 extends over 14 amino acids. V was pared by 5 bases and J by 0 bases, with 8 bases between. The germline V gene encodes CDR1 SGHAT and CDR2 FQNNGV. Per donor, a minimum of one pre-ART and a minimum of two post-ART PBMC samples were available. Prior to DNA extraction, the samples held roughly 1-10 million cryopreserved PBMC. Sequencing used unsorted PBMCs, obtained roughly 4 years after starting antiretroviral therapy. This sequence was found in a man aged 18 to 35 with HIV. The V gene is TRBV11-2, the J gene TRBJ1-5; D not certain. This CDR3 is CASSASVSNQPQHF. DNA for the CDR3: TGTGCCAGCAGCGCCAGTGTTAGCAATCAGCCCCAGCATTTT.